The source of this T cell receptor beta chain is a study of T cell changes during pregnancy in multiple sclerosis. The repertoire was sequenced with immunoSEQ multiplex PCR; TCRdb's copy has only in-frame clones and lacks some. The top ten clones hold approximately 0.97% of a sample with roughly 90,000 clones, approximately 90% of them seen once. The CDR3 is 14 amino acids. V trimming: 0 bases; J trimming: 7 bases; junction bases outside the gene matches: 5. Germline-derived CDR1 and CDR2 are SGHRS and YFSETQ. The sequence came from a female donor with multiple sclerosis, enrolled in a pregnancy study. The sequenced sample was peripheral blood, obtained before pregnancy. J is TRBJ1-2 and V is TRBV5-1, with 8 bases matching TRBD1. CDR3 residues: CASSLGQGQGGYTF. CDR3 DNA sequence: TGCGCCAGCAGCTTGGGACAGGGGCAGGGTGGCTACACCTTC. Full variable domain (outside the CDR3, taken from reference TRBV5-1 and TRBJ1-2): KAGVTQTPRYLIKTRGQQVTLSCSPISGHRSVSWYQQTPGQGLQFLFEYFSETQRNKGNFPGRFSGRQFSNSRSEMNVSTLELGDSALYLCASSLGQGQGGYTFGSGTRLTVV.